A single sample gave rise to the 14 T cell receptor beta chains below, sequenced in a study of blood T cells in healthy people across ages. With a J-beta primer mix and a sample-barcoded 5' primer, a second PCR ran about 7 to 11 cycles. TCRdb analysed the 5' RACE reads with MiXCR anew, one entry per CDR3 protein. This table holds around 1,800,000 distinct CDR3 sequences, roughly 43% found once. Sequenced sample: blood. The receptors come from a human donor in good health.

A few counts support this clonotype. This chain uses TRBV27 with TRBJ2-2; D possibly uses TRBD1 or TRBD2 (5 bases each). Germline values: CDR1 MNHEY, CDR2 SMNVEV (reference sequence). This CDR3 region has 15 residues. The V end was cut by 3 bases, the J end by 1 base, with 9 bases between. The CDR3 here is CASSFGAGNTGELFF. In DNA, the CDR3 is TGTGCCAGCAGTTTTGGGGCGGGGAACACCGGGGAGCTGTTTTTT.

This clonotype turned up a few times. The rearrangement joins TRBV29-1 to TRBJ1-4; unclear D gene. The CDR3 extends over 12 amino acids. Germline assignment: CDR1 SQVTM and CDR2 ANQGSEA. Deletions cut 7 bases from V and 5 bases from J, with 11 bases between. The CDR3: CSAGLLNEKLFF. CDR3 nucleotides: TGCAGCGCCGGACTATTAAATGAAAAACTGTTTTTT.

This clonotype showed up just a few times. The rearrangement uses TRBV12-3 or TRBV12-4 and TRBJ2-1, with 7 bases fitting TRBD2. Germline trimming cut 5 bases from V and 4 bases from J; bases unmatched to any gene: 5. This CDR3 comprises 14 residues. The CDR3 nucleotides are TGTGCCAGCAGTCAAGCGGGGCTGTACAATGAGCAGTTCTTC. Its translation is CASSQAGLYNEQFF.

A few counts support this clonotype. The J gene is TRBJ2-7, the V gene TRBV6-6; TRBD1 agrees at 7 bases. This CDR3 comprises 16 residues. The V segment lost 0 bases and the J segment 0 bases; nucleotides outside the gene matches: 5. CDR1 and CDR2 (germline): MNHNY, SVGAGI (reference sequence). CDR3: CASSYSSTGISYEQYF. CDR3 nucleotides: TGTGCCAGCAGTTACTCCTCGACAGGGATCTCCTACGAGCAGTACTTC.

This chain links TRBV5-1 with TRBJ2-5; TRBD2 aligns across 10 bases. J gave up 5 bases and V 1 base, and 8 bases lay outside the gene matches. The CDR3 covers 16 residues. Germline CDR1 is SGHRS and CDR2 is YFSETQ. This CDR3 is CASSLISGGAWETQYF. CDR3 nucleotides: TGCGCCAGCAGCTTGATAAGCGGGGGGGCTTGGGAGACCCAGTACTTC.

This clonotype was observed a few times. The CDR3 nucleotides read TGCGCCAGCAGCCAAGATTACGCAGGGAAGGGCGCCGGGGAGCTGTTTTTT. Protein product: CASSQDYAGKGAGELFF. The chain combines TRBV4-3 with TRBJ2-2, with D perhaps TRBD1 (5 bases). The CDR3 runs to 17 residues. The germline V gene has CDR1 LGHNA and CDR2 YSLEER. The V end was cut by 0 bases, the J end by 6 bases, with 17 bases between.

On this clonotype: Likely a read error: the CDR3 ends without its conserved phenylalanine or tryptophan. This chain links TRBV6-5 with TRBJ2-1; D gene unclear. Germline CDR1 is MNHEY and CDR2 is SVGAGI. Trimming removed 0 bases at V and 10 bases at J, with 16 bases between. This CDR3 is 15 amino acids long. The CDR3 sequence is CASSYSLLSSYEQFL. In DNA, the CDR3 is TGTGCCAGCAGTTACTCCCTTCTAAGCTCCTACGAGCAGTTCCTC.

The gene calls are TRBV29-1 and TRBJ1-3; D perhaps matches TRBD1 (5 bases). CDR1 SQVTM and CDR2 ANQGSEA come from the germline V gene. Trimming took 2 bases from V and 7 from J, leaving 9 bases between them. The CDR3 has 12 amino acids. The CDR3 sequence: CSVEQGGNTIYF. The CDR3, as DNA: TGCAGCGTTGAACAGGGAGGGAACACCATATATTTT.

V usage is TRBV6-1 and J usage is TRBJ1-1; D unresolved. The CDR3 loop spans 14 amino acids. Germline CDR1 and CDR2: MNHNS and SASEGT. V dropped 4 bases and J dropped 5 bases, with 14 bases sitting between them. For the CDR3, the DNA is TGTGCCAGCAGTGTACTTGTGGAAGGGACTGAAGCTTTCTTT. This codes for CASSVLVEGTEAFF.

Note on this clonotype: The CDR3 does not close with the conserved phenylalanine or tryptophan, likely indicating a read error. The chain uses TRBV27 and TRBJ2-5; 8 bases align to TRBD1. The better agreement between TRBJ2-7 and the DNA end casts doubt on the J call. CDR3 length: 14 residues. Germline CDR1 reads MNHEY; CDR2 reads SMNVEV (reference sequence). The CDR3 loop reads CASSLSRTGTEQYC. The CDR3 DNA sequence: TGTGCCAGCAGTTTGTCGAGGACAGGGACCGAGCAGTACTGC.

This clonotype showed up just a few times. The rearrangement links TRBV25-1 to TRBJ1-5; D uncertain. Per germline, CDR1 MGHDK and CDR2 SYGVNS. Trimming shortened V by 3 bases and J by 5 bases, and 5 bases separated the two germline ends. CDR3 length: 12 residues. This CDR3 is CASSEPDQPQHF. The DNA of the CDR3 is TGTGCCAGCAGTGAGCCAGATCAGCCCCAGCATTTT.

The V call is TRBV10-3, the J call TRBJ2-1, with D tentatively TRBD1 (5 bases). Trimming stripped 8 bases from V and 9 bases from J, with 20 bases between. The germline V gene encodes CDR1 ENHRY and CDR2 SYGVKD. The CDR3 is 14 amino acids. DNA of the CDR3: TGTGCCATCTTACGAAACAGGCAGACGGCTGAGCAGTTCTTC. This sequence encodes CAILRNRQTAEQFF.

Only a few counts were recorded for this clonotype. The rearrangement uses TRBV20-1 and TRBJ1-1; D possibly corresponds to TRBD1 (5 bases). V dropped 3 bases and J dropped 1 base, with 12 bases sitting between them. This CDR3 is 14 amino acids long. CDR1 and CDR2 (germline): DFQATT, SNEGSKA (reference sequence). The CDR3 DNA sequence: TGCAGTGCTAGGGGGGGACGGACGAACACTGAAGCTTTCTTT. Protein product: CSARGGRTNTEAFF.

V usage is TRBV5-1 and J usage is TRBJ2-5, with a possible D match to TRBD2 (7 bases). The V and J ends lost 4 bases and 11 bases respectively, with 21 bases between them. Looked up from germline, CDR1 is SGHRS and CDR2 is YFSETQ. This CDR3 is built from 14 residues. CDR3 sequence: CASSGGARGNEQYF. CDR3 coding DNA: TGCGCCAGCAGCGGGGGGGCCCGTGGCAATGAGCAGTACTTC. The full variable domain, with the rest looked up from reference TRBV5-1 and TRBJ2-5, is KAGVTQTPRYLIKTRGQQVTLSCSPISGHRSVSWYQQTPGQGLQFLFEYFSETQRNKGNFPGRFSGRQFSNSRSEMNVSTLELGDSALYLCASSGGARGNEQYFGPGTRLLVL.